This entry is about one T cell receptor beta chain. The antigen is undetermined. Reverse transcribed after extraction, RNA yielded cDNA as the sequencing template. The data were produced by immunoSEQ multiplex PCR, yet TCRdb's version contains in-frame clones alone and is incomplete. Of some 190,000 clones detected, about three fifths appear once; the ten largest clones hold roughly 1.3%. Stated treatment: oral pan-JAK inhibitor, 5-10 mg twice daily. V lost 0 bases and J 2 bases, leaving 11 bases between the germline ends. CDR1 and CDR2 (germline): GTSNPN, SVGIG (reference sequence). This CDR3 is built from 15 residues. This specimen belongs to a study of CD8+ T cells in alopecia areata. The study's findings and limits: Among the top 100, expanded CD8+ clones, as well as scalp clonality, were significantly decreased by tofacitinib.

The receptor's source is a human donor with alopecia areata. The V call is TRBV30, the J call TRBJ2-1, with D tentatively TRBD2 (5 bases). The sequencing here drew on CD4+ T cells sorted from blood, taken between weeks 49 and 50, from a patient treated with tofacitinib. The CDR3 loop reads CAWSVLKGAYNEQFF. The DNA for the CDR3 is TGTGCCTGGAGTGTACTCAAGGGAGCCTACAATGAGCAGTTCTTC.